The next 27 T cell receptor beta chains were all read from a single sample in a study of CD8 T cell repertoires and HIV-1 epitope variants. Profiled with immunoSEQ multiplex PCR; TCRdb holds only in-frame clones, not every one. The sample lists 5,500 to 7,000 clones; more than 60% were seen once. These receptors lack a known antigen. The material sequenced was cultured CD8+ T cells derived from PBMCs. The receptors were gathered from a male donor with HIV.

The J gene is TRBJ2-7, the V gene TRBV5-1; 9 nucleotides line up with TRBD1. The ends lost 0 bases at V and 5 bases at J; junction bases unmatched: 0. The CDR3 totals 13 residues. Germline V gives CDR1 SGHRS, CDR2 YFSETQ. The CDR3 sequence: CASSLGQGDEQYF. CDR3 DNA sequence: TGCGCCAGCAGCTTGGGACAGGGGGACGAGCAGTACTTC. Based on the CDR3 plus reference TRBV5-1 and TRBJ2-7, the full variable domain is KAGVTQTPRYLIKTRGQQVTLSCSPISGHRSVSWYQQTPGQGLQFLFEYFSETQRNKGNFPGRFSGRQFSNSRSEMNVSTLELGDSALYLCASSLGQGDEQYFGPGTRLTVT.

This clone has a single count. The genes are TRBV10-2 and TRBJ1-2; 8 bases line up with TRBD1. The V gene end was trimmed by 5 bases and the J gene end by 6 bases; junction bases not matched to a gene: 5. From germline, CDR1 is WSHSY and CDR2 SAAADI. The CDR3 is made up of 13 amino acids. CDR3 loop: CASSKGQGNGYTF. CDR3 in DNA: TGCGCCAGCAGTAAAGGACAGGGAAATGGCTACACCTTC.

The chain is built from TRBV5-1 and TRBJ2-7, with TRBD1 matching over 8 bases. The J segment lost 5 bases and the V segment lost 2 bases, leaving 9 bases of the junction unmatched. The CDR3 sequence is 15 residues long. Germline V CDR1 and CDR2: SGHRS, YFSETQ. This CDR3 reads CASSFDGRGHNEQYF. The CDR3 region has the DNA TGCGCCAGCAGCTTTGACGGCAGGGGGCATAACGAGCAGTACTTC.

The chain is built from TRBV7-8 and TRBJ2-1; D gene uncertain. The CDR3 runs to 16 residues. V was clipped by 8 bases and J by 0 bases, with 17 bases between them. Germline CDR1 reads SGHVS; CDR2 reads FQNEAQ. For the CDR3, the DNA is TGTGCCAGCCAGTCCTCCCCCGGCAGCTCCTACAATGAGCAGTTCTTC. Translated: CASQSSPGSSYNEQFF.

This clone was seen a single time. The CDR3 DNA is TGTGCCAGCAGTGGCCGACGGGATCAAGAGACCCAGTACTTC. Protein: CASSGRRDQETQYF. The V and J genes are TRBV28 and TRBJ2-5, with a possible D match to TRBD2 (5 bases). In germline, CDR1 is MDHEN, CDR2 SYDVKM. Trimming took 5 bases from V and 2 from J, leaving 12 bases between them. The CDR3 spans 14 residues.

This clone has only one observation. The chain recombines TRBV7-9 with TRBJ2-7, with TRBD2 matching over 8 bases. Germline values: CDR1 SEHNR, CDR2 FQNEAQ (reference sequence). The CDR3 runs to 15 residues. J lost 1 base, V lost 5 bases, and 7 bases had no gene match. The CDR3 DNA reads TGTGCCAGCAGCCCCGGGGGGGGGCGATCCTACGAGCAGTACTTC. It specifies CASSPGGGRSYEQYF.

J is TRBJ2-6 and V is TRBV19; 9 bases align to TRBD1. In germline, CDR1 is LNHDA, CDR2 SQIVND (reference sequence). The CDR3 extends over 19 amino acids. The V gene end was trimmed by 5 bases and the J gene end by 0 bases; junction bases not matched to a gene: 11. The CDR3 protein is CASSVVTTGGGSGANVLTF. DNA of the CDR3: TGTGCCAGTAGTGTTGTAACGACAGGGGGTGGCTCTGGGGCCAACGTCCTGACTTTC.

The chain has TRBV2 and TRBJ1-6; D uncertain. Trimming pared 4 bases from V and 2 bases from J, leaving 6 bases between. Germline V gene data show CDR1 as SNHLY and CDR2 as FYNNEI. The CDR3 has 14 amino acids. The CDR3 sequence is CASSANPYNSPLHF. CDR3 DNA: TGTGCCAGCAGTGCCAACCCCTATAATTCACCCCTCCACTTT.

The V call is TRBV5-4, the J call TRBJ2-5, with D possibly matching TRBD2 (7 bases). This CDR3 contains 13 residues. Germline V gene lookup returns CDR1 SGHNT and CDR2 YYREEE (reference sequence). V was shortened by 4 bases and J by 9 bases, with 16 bases between the two germline ends. The CDR3 region is CASSPDSRGAQYF. The CDR3 DNA reads TGTGCCAGCAGCCCGGACAGCCGGGGGGCCCAGTACTTC.

This clone appeared a few times. The rearrangement links TRBV19 to TRBJ2-3; D gene uncertain. V shed 8 bases and J shed 0 bases, with 9 bases lying between them. The germline V gene encodes CDR1 LNHDA and CDR2 SQIVND (reference sequence). The CDR3 covers 13 residues. Here the CDR3 reads CASGWTSTDTQYF. The CDR3 region has the DNA TGTGCCAGTGGTTGGACGAGCACAGATACGCAGTATTTT.

This clone was seen only a few times. The rearrangement joins TRBV7-9 to TRBJ2-7; D gene unclear. This CDR3 is 15 amino acids long. Trimming took 5 bases from V and 0 from J, leaving 14 bases between them. Germline CDR1 is SEHNR and CDR2 is FQNEAQ (reference sequence). This CDR3 is CASSAMGSSSYEQYF. The CDR3, as DNA: TGTGCCAGCAGCGCAATGGGGTCGAGCTCCTACGAGCAGTACTTC.

This chain links TRBV5-4 with TRBJ2-1; possible D gene TRBD1, 6 bases. V lost 4 bases and J lost 0, with 11 bases in between. The CDR3 runs to 15 residues. CDR1 is SGHNT and CDR2 is YYREEE in the germline V gene (reference sequence). CDR3 DNA sequence: TGTGCCAGCAGCCGACAGGAGAGCTCCTACAATGAGCAGTTCTTC. Protein product: CASSRQESSYNEQFF.

This rearrangement joins TRBV5-4 to TRBJ2-5; a possible D gene is TRBD2 (5 bases). Trimming left V 3 bases short and J 2 bases short, with 14 bases between. This CDR3 contains 15 residues. CDR1 and CDR2 (germline): SGHNT, YYREEE (reference sequence). Written as DNA, the CDR3 is TGTGCCAGCAGCTCCGCCGGGATAGATCAAGAGACCCAGTACTTC. This gives the protein CASSSAGIDQETQYF.

The chain joins TRBV27 to TRBJ2-2; D call uncertain. From germline, CDR1 is MNHEY and CDR2 SMNVEV (reference sequence). This CDR3 is built from 15 residues. V was pared by 0 bases and J by 5 bases, with 10 bases between. The CDR3 region has the DNA TGTGCCAGCAGTTTATCGATGGCGGTAACCGGGGAGCTGTTTTTT. As protein: CASSLSMAVTGELFF.

The chain uses TRBV5-5 and TRBJ1-1; no reliable D call. The V gene's germline CDR1 is SGHKS and CDR2 YYEKEE (reference sequence). CDR3 length equals 13 residues. Trimming left V 5 bases short and J 0 bases short, with 8 bases between. The CDR3 nucleotides are TGTGCCAGCAGAGAAGACTTGAACACTGAAGCTTTCTTT. Translated: CASREDLNTEAFF.

This chain uses TRBV6-5 with TRBJ2-1, with a possible D match to TRBD2 (5 bases). Germline-derived CDR1 and CDR2 are MNHEY and SVGAGI. The CDR3 sequence is 16 residues long. Deletions cut 0 bases from V and 0 bases from J, with 9 bases between. This CDR3 is CASSYSAASSYNEQFF. CDR3 nucleotide sequence: TGTGCCAGCAGTTACTCAGCGGCCAGCTCCTACAATGAGCAGTTCTTC.

This clone is medium-sized in the sample. This chain uses TRBV7-3 with TRBJ1-1; no definite D call. Germline V gene sequence: CDR1 SGHTA, CDR2 FQGTGA. Trimming stripped 6 bases from V and 1 base from J, with 9 bases between. The CDR3 has 13 residues. The CDR3 sequence is CASRDSGNTEAFF. The CDR3 nucleotides are TGTGCCAGCAGGGACTCAGGGAACACTGAAGCTTTCTTT.

The rearrangement joins TRBV14 to TRBJ2-1; TRBD2 agrees at 12 bases. There are 16 residues in the CDR3. CDR1 and CDR2 from the germline V gene are SGHDN and FVKESK. The trim removed 4 bases at V and 12 bases at J, leaving 13 bases unmatched. The CDR3 here is CASSPGLAGLLRGQFF. The CDR3 nucleotides are TGTGCCAGCAGCCCGGGACTAGCGGGCCTATTACGTGGGCAGTTCTTC.

The chain uses TRBV6-1 and TRBJ1-2; 7 bases fit TRBD1. The CDR3 has 14 amino acids. Germline CDR1 and CDR2: MNHNS and SASEGT. V was pared by 5 bases and J by 9 bases, with 12 bases of the junction left unmatched. CDR3 sequence (DNA): TGTGCCAGCAGTACGGACGGGACAGCGATCAGCTACACCTTC. Its translation: CASSTDGTAISYTF.

In its sample, this clone was seen a few times. The genes are TRBV7-9 and TRBJ2-1; maybe TRBD2 (6 bases). Trimming took off 8 bases at V and 4 bases at J, with 18 bases between the two ends. The CDR3 runs 15 residues. CDR1 SEHNR and CDR2 FQNEAQ come from the germline V gene (reference sequence). In DNA form, the CDR3 reads TGTGCCAGCTTGCCAACGGGACTCCAATACAATGAGCAGTTCTTC. Encoded protein: CASLPTGLQYNEQFF.

DNA for the CDR3: TGTGCCAGCAAGATGACTAGCGGGTACAATGAGCAGTTCTTC. Its protein is CASKMTSGYNEQFF. The J gene is TRBJ2-1, the V gene TRBV2, with 10 bases fitting TRBD2. CDR1 SNHLY and CDR2 FYNNEI come from the germline V gene. The ends lost 7 bases at V and 4 bases at J; junction bases unmatched: 4. This CDR3 is built from 14 residues.

The chain employs TRBV5-4 and TRBJ2-5; TRBD2 matches at 8 bases. CDR1 is SGHNT, CDR2 YYREEE, per germline (reference sequence). J lost 4 bases, V lost 0 bases, and 11 bases had no gene match. The CDR3 totals 17 residues. Written as DNA, the CDR3 is TGTGCCAGCAGCTTGGCCGGGGCGGGGGGCTCGTCAGAGACCCAGTACTTC. The encoded protein is CASSLAGAGGSSETQYF.

The V call is TRBV12-2, the J call TRBJ1-4; no DNA check was done on the table's D call, TRBD1. TRBV12-2 is classified as a pseudogene. The CDR3 is made up of 19 amino acids. The CDR3 protein is CASRLADRGPLFFNEKLFF. The CDR3 DNA reads as TGTGCAAGTCGCTTAGCGGACAGGGGGCCCCTTTTCTTTAATGAAAAACTGTTTTTT.

The V call is TRBV5-4, the J call TRBJ1-2; the D is unclear. Trimming stripped 0 bases from V and 3 bases from J, with 9 bases between. The CDR3 is 14 amino acids. The germline V gene has CDR1 SGHNT and CDR2 YYREEE (reference sequence). The CDR3 here is CASSLDGWDYGYTF. The CDR3 coding sequence is TGTGCCAGCAGCTTGGACGGGTGGGACTATGGCTACACCTTC.

This chain connects TRBV5-5 to TRBJ2-1; tentatively, D is TRBD2 (6 bases). Trimming took off 0 bases at V and 0 bases at J, with 13 bases between the two ends. CDR1 and CDR2 from the germline V gene are SGHKS and YYEKEE (reference sequence). The CDR3 has 17 residues. The CDR3 coding sequence is TGTGCCAGCAGCTTGGCTGGAGGGCATGGCTCCTACAATGAGCAGTTCTTC. This sequence encodes CASSLAGGHGSYNEQFF.

This rearrangement joins TRBV18 to TRBJ2-3; no firm D call. Trimming took off 3 bases at V and 2 bases at J, with 3 bases between the two ends. This CDR3 has 12 amino acids. The germline CDR1 and CDR2 sequences are KGHSH and LQKENI. The CDR3 DNA is TGTGCCAGCTCACCTAACACAGATACGCAGTATTTT. Translating it yields CASSPNTDTQYF.

This chain uses TRBV4-1 with TRBJ1-3; D not resolved. The CDR3 loop spans 14 amino acids. CDR1 and CDR2 (germline): MGHRA, YSYEKL. Trimming removed 3 bases from V and 1 base from J, with 7 bases in between. Written as DNA, the CDR3 is TGCGCCAGCAGCCAGTTAGGTTCTGGAAACACCATATATTTT. This codes for CASSQLGSGNTIYF.